The 23 T cell receptor beta chains given below trace back to one sample, sequenced in a study of cytomegalovirus exposure and HLA in healthy donors. Vbeta (60) and Jbeta (13) primers were used in the PCR. TCRdb's copy holds only in-frame clones and misses some; the assay was immunoSEQ multiplex PCR. The sample includes some 120,000 clones, about 76% of them seen just once. Sequenced material: PBMCs. These receptors were obtained from a young man in good health and CMV-seropositive.

This clone was seen just once. The CDR3 loop is CASSTGQGTELGADTQYF. The DNA of the CDR3 is TGCGCCAGCAGCACCGGACAGGGCACAGAGCTCGGAGCAGATACGCAGTATTTT. The genes are TRBV5-1 and TRBJ2-3; 8 bases agree with TRBD1. The V gene's germline CDR1 is SGHRS and CDR2 YFSETQ. CDR3 length: 18 amino acids. V lost 4 bases and J lost 4; bases outside the gene matches: 17.

This chain links TRBV6-6 with TRBJ1-4, with TRBD1 matching over 8 bases. V shed 2 bases and J 6 bases; nucleotides not matched to a gene: 8. CDR3 size: 16 residues. Germline CDR1 is MNHNY and CDR2 is SVGAGI (reference sequence). CDR3 loop: CASSYPSTGDYEKLFF. CDR3 in DNA: TGTGCCAGCAGTTACCCTTCGACAGGGGATTATGAAAAACTGTTTTTT.

The chain recombines TRBV5-1 with TRBJ2-7; D ambiguous. Germline CDR1 is SGHRS and CDR2 is YFSETQ. The CDR3 has 13 amino acids. Trimming cost V 1 base and J 2 bases, with 7 bases left between them. This chain's CDR3 is CASSLQETYEQYF. The CDR3, as DNA: TGCGCCAGCAGCTTGCAGGAAACCTACGAGCAGTACTTC.

This clone was seen more than once but under ten times. This sequence joins TRBV30 and TRBJ1-3, with D unclear. The germline V gene has CDR1 GTSNPN and CDR2 SVGIG (reference sequence). The V gene lost 1 base and the J gene lost 4 bases, with 8 bases spanning the gap. The CDR3 sequence is 13 residues long. The CDR3 DNA reads TGTGCCTGGAGTGGAGGGAGAGGAAACACCATATATTTT. Translation gives CAWSGGRGNTIYF.

The rearrangement uses TRBV27 and TRBJ1-4; 7 bases fit TRBD1. This CDR3 comprises 16 residues. V dropped 5 bases and J dropped 5; count of bases not matched to a gene: 11. The germline V gene encodes CDR1 MNHEY and CDR2 SMNVEV (reference sequence). DNA of the CDR3: TGTGCCAGCAGTCCCCGGACAGGCATAAGGAATGAAAAACTGTTTTTT. This translates into CASSPRTGIRNEKLFF. Filled out from reference TRBV27 and TRBJ1-4, the complete variable domain reads EAQVTQNPRYLITVTGKKLTVTCSQNMNHEYMSWYRQDPGLGLRQIYYSMNVEVTDKGDVPEGYKVSRKEKRNFPLILESPSPNQTSLYFCASSPRTGIRNEKLFFGSGTQLSVL.

This clone was seen a few times. This chain connects TRBV5-4 to TRBJ1-2; 7 bases agree with TRBD1. The CDR3 is 14 residues long. V shed 2 bases, J shed 3 bases, and the junction held 4 bases outside the gene matches. Germline V gene sequence: CDR1 SGHNT, CDR2 YYREEE (reference sequence). The CDR3 coding sequence is TGTGCCAGCAGCTTCGGTGACAGGGACTATGGCTACACCTTC. This codes for CASSFGDRDYGYTF.

This clone was observed a handful of times. The V gene is TRBV2, the J gene TRBJ2-1, with 12 bases lining up with TRBD2. Germline V lookup: CDR1 SNHLY, CDR2 FYNNEI. The CDR3 has 16 amino acids. The V and J ends lost 11 bases and 8 bases, in that order; junction bases with no gene match: 16. CDR3 region: CAARGPSGGAEHEQFF. For the CDR3, the DNA is TGTGCCGCGAGAGGGCCTAGCGGGGGGGCTGAGCATGAGCAGTTCTTC. Full variable domain (rest looked up from reference TRBV2 and TRBJ2-1): EPEVTQTPSHQVTQMGQEVILRCVPISNHLYFYWYRQILGQKVEFLVSFYNNEISEKSEIFDDQFSVERPDGSNFTLKIRSTKLEDSAMYFCAARGPSGGAEHEQFFGPGTRLTVL.

CDR3 amino acids: CASSLTGTEAFF. For the CDR3, the DNA is TGTGCCAGCAGCTTAACAGGCACTGAAGCTTTCTTT. The chain uses TRBV11-1 and TRBJ1-1; a weak D match, TRBD1 (5 bases). Trimming cost V 2 bases and J 4 bases, with 5 bases left between them. The CDR3 loop spans 12 amino acids. The germline gives CDR1 SGHAT, CDR2 FQDESV (reference sequence).

The chain links TRBV5-5 to TRBJ2-1; D not certain. V was pared by 2 bases and J by 5 bases, with 8 bases between. This CDR3 contains 13 residues. Looked up from germline, CDR1 is SGHKS and CDR2 is YYEKEE (reference sequence). The CDR3 nucleotides read TGTGCCAGCAGCTTACTGCAAAACAATGAGCAGTTCTTC. It translates to CASSLLQNNEQFF.

V gene TRBV11-2 combines with J gene TRBJ2-7, with 8 nucleotides matching TRBD1. Germline V gives CDR1 SGHAT, CDR2 FQNNGV. The CDR3 sequence is 15 residues long. Trimming took 2 bases from V and 1 from J; bases not matched to a gene: 4. The CDR3 reads CASSLFTGGSYEQYF. The CDR3 DNA reads TGTGCCAGCAGCTTATTTACAGGGGGGTCCTACGAGCAGTACTTC.

The chain carries TRBV11-2 and TRBJ2-1, with 13 bases that match TRBD2. The CDR3 covers 17 residues. Germline CDR1 SGHAT, CDR2 FQNNGV. The V gene end was trimmed by 4 bases and the J gene end by 4 bases; junction bases not matched to a gene: 7. The CDR3 protein is CASSSYGTSGKYNEQFF. The CDR3 region has the DNA TGTGCCAGCAGCTCGTACGGGACTAGCGGGAAGTACAATGAGCAGTTCTTC.

V and J are TRBV4-1 and TRBJ2-2; 15 nucleotides agree with TRBD2. The CDR3 covers 17 residues. The germline CDR1 and CDR2 sequences are MGHRA and YSYEKL. V lost 6 bases to trimming and J lost 10 bases; unmatched junction nucleotides: 12. CDR3 region: CASSRGGLAGGSEELFF. The CDR3 DNA reads as TGCGCCAGCAGTCGAGGCGGACTAGCGGGGGGGTCGGAGGAGCTGTTTTTT.

The chain recombines TRBV7-2 with TRBJ1-5, with D tentatively TRBD1 (5 bases). V was clipped by 1 base and J by 7 bases, with 14 bases between them. From germline, CDR1 is SGHTA and CDR2 FQGNSA. The CDR3 has 15 residues. The CDR3 nucleotides read TGTGCCAGCAGCTTAGATGTGTCACGGGGGCAGCCCCAGCATTTT. Translated: CASSLDVSRGQPQHF.

The chain is built from TRBV5-1 and TRBJ2-5, with 7 bases matching TRBD2. The V segment lost 1 base and the J segment 4 bases; nucleotides outside the gene matches: 10. CDR1 and CDR2 (germline): SGHRS, YFSETQ. This CDR3 has 16 amino acids. The CDR3 nucleotides read TGCGCCAGCAGCTTGTCCACGACCGGGGGGACAGAGACCCAGTACTTC. Amino acid sequence: CASSLSTTGGTETQYF.

The V call is TRBV6-5, the J call TRBJ1-2, with TRBD1 matching over 9 bases. Germline lookup yields CDR1 MNHEY and CDR2 SVGAGI. The CDR3 is made up of 14 amino acids. V trimming: 4 bases; J trimming: 5 bases; junction bases outside the gene matches: 5. The CDR3 bases are TGTGCCAGCAGTTCCGGACAGGGGAGTTATGGCTACACCTTC. It yields the protein CASSSGQGSYGYTF.

This chain links TRBV6-6 with TRBJ1-1, with D hard to call. The V gene's germline CDR1 is MNHNY and CDR2 SVGAGI (reference sequence). V was clipped by 5 bases and J by 6 bases, with 13 bases between them. The CDR3 extends over 13 amino acids. The CDR3 region has the DNA TGTGCCAGCAGTCAGACCAGGTGGGCTGAAGCTTTCTTT. This encodes CASSQTRWAEAFF.

Only a few counts were recorded for this clone. This chain connects TRBV7-9 to TRBJ2-7; D perhaps matches TRBD1 (5 bases). The CDR3 is made up of 15 amino acids. Trimming left V 3 bases short and J 0 bases short, with 12 bases between. Germline V gene data show CDR1 as SEHNR and CDR2 as FQNEAQ (reference sequence). The CDR3 nucleotides are TGTGCCAGCAGCTTGGGGCAGATCGCCTCCTACGAGCAGTACTTC. It specifies CASSLGQIASYEQYF.

The sample holds one count of this clone. The chain employs TRBV6-1 and TRBJ2-3, with TRBD1 as a possible D gene (6 bases). This CDR3 contains 15 residues. The V gene's germline CDR1 is MNHNS and CDR2 SASEGT. The ends were cut back, 7 bases at V and 0 bases at J, with 14 bases in the middle. The CDR3 DNA sequence: TGTGCCAGCATAGGGACAAGTCGAAGCACAGATACGCAGTATTTT. It yields the protein CASIGTSRSTDTQYF.

V usage is TRBV7-2 and J usage is TRBJ2-4; D may be TRBD2 (6 bases). Trimming removed 0 bases at V and 4 bases at J, with 13 bases between. This CDR3 is 16 amino acids long. Germline V lookup: CDR1 SGHTA, CDR2 FQGNSA. The CDR3 reads CASSLAPRGSKNIQYF. For the CDR3, the DNA is TGTGCCAGCAGCTTAGCGCCTCGGGGGTCGAAAAACATTCAGTACTTC. The full variable domain, in which reference TRBV7-2 and TRBJ2-4 provide the parts outside the CDR3, is GAGVSQSPSNKVTEKGKDVELRCDPISGHTALYWYRQSLGQGLEFLIYFQGNSAPDKSGLPSDRFSAERTGGSVSTLTIQRTQQEDSAVYLCASSLAPRGSKNIQYFGAGTRLSVL.

Only a few counts were recorded for this clone. The chain carries TRBV6-1 and TRBJ1-3; D call uncertain. Trimming left V 6 bases short and J 4 bases short, with 10 bases between. The CDR3 is made up of 13 amino acids. Germline V gene data show CDR1 as MNHNS and CDR2 as SASEGT. Here the CDR3 DNA reads TGTGCCAGCAGCAGGATACAGGGAAACACCATATATTTT. As protein: CASSRIQGNTIYF.

This clone was detected only a few times. The CDR3 DNA reads as TGCGCCAGCAGCCGAAGTCCCATGTCTGGGACAGGGGGCGGTGGGGCCAACGTCCTGACTTTC. It encodes CASSRSPMSGTGGGGANVLTF. This sequence joins TRBV4-3 and TRBJ2-6; 12 bases are a match to TRBD1. CDR1 is LGHNA, CDR2 YSLEER, per germline. There are 21 residues in the CDR3. V lost 4 bases to trimming and J lost 3 bases; unmatched junction nucleotides: 16.

CDR3 DNA: TGTGCCTGGAGTGTAGAGCGGGGGGGTTACGAGCAGTACTTC. This codes for CAWSVERGGYEQYF. The V and J genes are TRBV30 and TRBJ2-7, with 10 bases aligning to TRBD2. CDR1 GTSNPN and CDR2 SVGIG come from the germline V gene (reference sequence). This CDR3 contains 14 residues. Losses at the gene ends were 0 bases for V and 4 bases for J; bases not matched to a gene: 3. Filled out from reference TRBV30 and TRBJ2-7, the complete variable domain reads SQTIHQWPATLVQPVGSPLSLECTVEGTSNPNLYWYRQAAGRGLQLLFYSVGIGQISSEVPQNLSASRPQDRQFILSSKKLLLSDSGFYLCAWSVERGGYEQYFGPGTRLTVT.

This chain uses TRBV10-3 with TRBJ2-1, with a possible D match to TRBD1 (6 bases). The CDR3 is 15 residues long. Germline loops: CDR1 ENHRY, CDR2 SYGVKD. V shed 6 bases and J shed 1 base, with 13 bases lying between them. DNA for the CDR3: TGTGCCATCAGGAGGACAGTGTCATCCTACAATGAGCAGTTCTTC. Translating it yields CAIRRTVSSYNEQFF.